The 23 T cell receptor beta chains below come from one sample, sequenced in a study of cytomegalovirus exposure and HLA in healthy donors. In the PCR, 60 Vbeta and 13 Jbeta primers were used. Repertoires were generated with immunoSEQ multiplex PCR, while TCRdb's copy carries only in-frame clones and drops some. The sample includes roughly 150,000 clones, 81% of them seen just once. The sequencing input was PBMCs. The receptor set was obtained from a man aged 50 to 59 in good health and CMV-seropositive.

CDR3 nucleotides: TGTGCCACCCTAGGACAGGGTGGCAATGAGCAGTTCTTC. Amino acids: CATLGQGGNEQFF. The chain couples TRBV10-3 to TRBJ2-1, with 8 bases lining up with TRBD1. The CDR3 extends over 13 amino acids. CDR1 is ENHRY, CDR2 SYGVKD, per germline. V lost 10 bases to trimming and J lost 6 bases; unmatched junction nucleotides: 8.

This chain joins TRBV7-9 and TRBJ1-1, with a tentative D call TRBD1 (5 bases). Germline CDR1 SEHNR, CDR2 FQNEAQ (reference sequence). This CDR3 contains 14 residues. V lost 5 bases, J lost 10 bases, and 20 bases lay in between. CDR3 nucleotides: TGTGCCAGCAGCCATAAAGACTCCCAAAGGGGAGCTTTCTTT. This codes for CASSHKDSQRGAFF.

This clone was counted between two and nine times. The chain joins TRBV28 to TRBJ2-4; possible D gene TRBD2, 6 bases. Trimming took off 4 bases at V and 8 bases at J, with 12 bases between the two ends. Per the germline V gene, CDR1 is MDHEN and CDR2 is SYDVKM. This CDR3 is 13 amino acids long. CDR3 sequence: CASSWGVRDIQYF. Here the CDR3 DNA reads TGTGCCAGCAGTTGGGGGGTAAGGGACATTCAGTACTTC.

The chain uses TRBV2 and TRBJ2-3; TRBD2 agrees at 13 bases. The CDR3 runs 14 residues. The J segment lost 6 bases and the V segment lost 8 bases, leaving 5 bases of the junction unmatched. Germline values: CDR1 SNHLY, CDR2 FYNNEI. In DNA, the CDR3 is TGTGCCAGCCAACTAGCGGGGGGGAGGGATACGCAGTATTTT. It specifies CASQLAGGRDTQYF.

The chain links TRBV5-1 to TRBJ1-2, with 10 positions matching TRBD1. Trimming at V came to 4 bases and at J to 6 bases, leaving 3 bases not matched to a gene. The germline gives CDR1 SGHRS, CDR2 YFSETQ. This CDR3 is built from 13 residues. The CDR3 bases are TGCGCCAGCAGCGGACAGGGGGTTAATGGCTACACCTTC. Its translation is CASSGQGVNGYTF.

This chain joins TRBV11-2 and TRBJ2-5; 9 bases align to TRBD1. Germline CDR1 is SGHAT and CDR2 is FQNNGV. The CDR3 sequence is 15 residues long. Trimming removed 5 bases from V and 4 bases from J; junction bases left unmatched: 8. DNA of the CDR3: TGTGCCAGCAGCCGACGGGGACAGGGAGGAGAGACCCAGTACTTC. Its translation: CASSRRGQGGETQYF.

This chain joins TRBV19 and TRBJ2-7; no clear D. V was clipped by 3 bases and J by 1 base, with 16 bases between them. The CDR3 is 16 amino acids. CDR1 and CDR2 (germline): LNHDA, SQIVND (reference sequence). Here the CDR3 DNA reads TGTGCCAGTAGTATGGTCCCCCGTGCGGTGTCCTACGAGCAGTACTTC. Protein product: CASSMVPRAVSYEQYF.

The rearrangement links TRBV7-8 to TRBJ2-5; tentatively, D is TRBD1 (6 bases). The length of the CDR3 is 15 residues. Germline loops: CDR1 SGHVS, CDR2 FQNEAQ. The V end lost 5 bases, the J end lost 2 bases, and 15 bases lay between the germline ends. CDR3 sequence: CASSTQGFGQETQYF. Written as DNA, the CDR3 is TGTGCCAGCAGCACCCAGGGGTTTGGGCAAGAGACCCAGTACTTC.

The chain links TRBV9 to TRBJ2-7, with 7 bases matching TRBD2. Looked up from germline, CDR1 is SGDLS and CDR2 is YYNGEE. CDR3 length equals 15 residues. Trimming took 4 bases from V and 2 from J; bases not matched to a gene: 9. The CDR3 region has the DNA TGTGCCAGCAGCCCCGGAGGGGCGGGGGCCTACGAGCAGTACTTC. It encodes CASSPGGAGAYEQYF.

This sequence joins TRBV11-2 and TRBJ2-1; D not certain. Trimming removed 5 bases from V and 6 bases from J, with 17 bases in between. Germline lookup yields CDR1 SGHAT and CDR2 FQNNGV. The CDR3 loop spans 15 amino acids. CDR3: CASSVLLSSFNEQFF. The DNA of the CDR3 is TGTGCCAGCAGCGTACTACTCTCCTCTTTCAATGAGCAGTTCTTC. The entire variable domain, with the rest obtained from reference TRBV11-2 and TRBJ2-1, is as follows: EAGVAQSPRYKIIEKRQSVAFWCNPISGHATLYWYQQILGQGPKLLIQFQNNGVVDDSQLPKDRFSAERLKGVDSTLKIQPAKLEDSAVYLCASSVLLSSFNEQFFGPGTRLTVL.

V is TRBV15 and J is TRBJ2-3; TRBD2 agrees at 8 bases. V shed 7 bases, J shed 4 bases, and the junction held 10 bases outside the gene matches. Per the germline V gene, CDR1 is LNHNV and CDR2 is YYDKDF (reference sequence). This CDR3 is built from 15 residues. This chain's CDR3 is CATTPGLGRPDTQYF. CDR3 in DNA: TGTGCCACCACCCCGGGACTAGGGAGGCCAGATACGCAGTATTTT.

This clone was seen once. CDR3 loop: CASSVTGGATQPQHF. In nucleotides, the CDR3 is TGCGCCAGCAGCGTGACAGGGGGCGCGACTCAGCCCCAGCATTTT. This chain uses TRBV5-1 with TRBJ1-5; 10 bases align to TRBD1. J lost 6 bases, V lost 4 bases, and 7 bases had no gene match. Germline V gene data show CDR1 as SGHRS and CDR2 as YFSETQ. This CDR3 has 15 amino acids.

The chain links TRBV5-5 to TRBJ2-2, with TRBD2 identical over 7 bases. Germline assignment: CDR1 SGHKS and CDR2 YYEKEE (reference sequence). V shed 4 bases, J shed 0 bases, and the junction held 3 bases outside the gene matches. This CDR3 is built from 15 residues. CDR3 sequence reads: CASSRGVTNTGELFF. As DNA, the CDR3 is TGTGCCAGCAGCCGGGGGGTTACGAACACCGGGGAGCTGTTTTTT.

This clone was recorded once. The chain joins TRBV14 to TRBJ2-7; 13 positions match TRBD2. Germline loops: CDR1 SGHDN, CDR2 FVKESK. CDR3 length equals 17 residues. V shed 4 bases, J shed 2 bases, and the junction held 8 bases outside the gene matches. The CDR3 is CASSLGILAGGTYEQYF. CDR3 bases: TGTGCCAGCAGCCTCGGGATACTAGCGGGAGGGACCTACGAGCAGTACTTC.

The V and J genes are TRBV9 and TRBJ2-5; 11 bases line up with TRBD2. The CDR3 is 16 residues long. Germline V gives CDR1 SGDLS, CDR2 YYNGEE. V trimming: 4 bases; J trimming: 3 bases; junction bases outside the gene matches: 8. This chain's CDR3 is CASSLRPGLAEETQYF. For the CDR3, the DNA is TGTGCCAGCAGCCTCCGACCGGGACTAGCGGAAGAGACCCAGTACTTC.

This clone was seen a few times. The chain recombines TRBV6-5 with TRBJ1-2, with D unresolved. The V gene's germline CDR1 is MNHEY and CDR2 SVGAGI. V was pared by 5 bases and J by 8 bases, with 9 bases between. The CDR3 sequence is 11 residues long. CDR3 region: CASSNAGGYTF. The CDR3 nucleotides read TGTGCCAGCAGTAACGCGGGCGGCTACACCTTC.

The V call is TRBV7-3, the J call TRBJ1-1; D not certain. Germline V gene data show CDR1 as SGHTA and CDR2 as FQGTGA. V was pared by 5 bases and J by 2 bases, with 15 bases between. The CDR3 is made up of 15 amino acids. The CDR3 region has the DNA TGTGCCAGCAGCCCGCACGGGTTACGTAACACTGAAGCTTTCTTT. It yields the protein CASSPHGLRNTEAFF.

The gene calls are TRBV4-1 and TRBJ2-7; 14 bases agree with TRBD2. Germline V lookup: CDR1 MGHRA, CDR2 YSYEKL. The CDR3 totals 18 residues. The J segment lost 3 bases and the V segment lost 0 bases, leaving 7 bases of the junction unmatched. This CDR3 reads CASSQDPGLAGVDYEQYF. The CDR3 DNA follows: TGCGCCAGCAGCCAAGATCCGGGACTAGCGGGGGTCGACTACGAGCAGTACTTC.

This clone was observed a handful of times. This chain links TRBV11-3 with TRBJ1-1, with D tentatively TRBD1 (6 bases). The CDR3 is made up of 13 amino acids. V lost 2 bases, J lost 3 bases, and 7 bases lay in between. The germline gives CDR1 SGHNT, CDR2 YENEEA. This CDR3 is CASSLRTDTEAFF. CDR3 bases: TGTGCCAGCAGCTTAAGGACAGACACTGAAGCTTTCTTT.

V gene TRBV4-1 combines with J gene TRBJ2-1; tentatively, D is TRBD2 (6 bases). CDR1 is MGHRA and CDR2 is YSYEKL in the germline V gene. The CDR3 contains 16 residues. V was clipped by 0 bases and J by 0 bases, with 9 bases between them. The CDR3 nucleotides read TGCGCCAGCAGCCAAGACCTAGCGAGCTCCTACAATGAGCAGTTCTTC. The encoded protein is CASSQDLASSYNEQFF.

V gene TRBV4-1 combines with J gene TRBJ2-6; D is unresolved. V lost 1 base, J lost 0 bases, and 7 bases lay in between. Germline assignment: CDR1 MGHRA and CDR2 YSYEKL. The CDR3 length is 16 residues. The CDR3 spells CASSQGLLSGANVLTF. CDR3 bases: TGCGCCAGCAGCCAAGGGCTGCTCTCTGGGGCCAACGTCCTGACTTTC.

The count of this clone is one. This sequence joins TRBV4-1 and TRBJ2-1, with 10 bases identical to TRBD1. Germline CDR1 MGHRA, CDR2 YSYEKL. This CDR3 has 15 amino acids. The trim removed 2 bases at V and 7 bases at J, leaving 5 bases unmatched. The CDR3 DNA reads TGCGCCAGCAGCCAACCCCTGGACAGGGGGAATGAGCAGTTCTTC. It codes for CASSQPLDRGNEQFF.

This clone was counted a few times. V and J are TRBV6-5 and TRBJ2-1; no clear D gene. This CDR3 spans 15 amino acids. Germline CDR1 MNHEY, CDR2 SVGAGI. The germline V and J ends were trimmed by 0 bases and 0 bases, with 6 bases remaining between them. The CDR3 sequence is CASSYSMSSYNEQFF. In DNA form, the CDR3 reads TGTGCCAGCAGTTACTCGATGAGCTCCTACAATGAGCAGTTCTTC.